Each of the 12 T cell receptor beta chains below was sequenced from the same sample in a study of T cells after yellow fever vaccination. TCRdb processed the 5' RACE reads anew with MiXCR; each CDR3 protein has one entry. Among roughly 520,000 distinct CDR3 sequences listed, about a fifth were seen once. The starting material was PBMCs, obtained approximately 20 days after the first yellow fever vaccination. Source of these receptors: a man between 18 and 29 years old who received the YFV17D yellow fever vaccine.

The chain joins TRBV6-2 or TRBV6-3 to TRBJ1-5; D perhaps matches TRBD1 (6 bases). Deletions cut 6 bases from V and 3 bases from J, with 18 bases between. This CDR3 has 16 amino acids. The germline V gene encodes CDR1 MNHEY and CDR2 SVGEGT. CDR3 sequence: CASSNPPGHLNQPQHF. Here the CDR3 DNA reads TGTGCCAGCAGCAACCCTCCGGGACACCTCAATCAGCCCCAGCATTTT.

The V and J genes are TRBV5-8 and TRBJ2-1; the match to TRBD2 covers 13 bases. Germline CDR1 is SGHTS and CDR2 is YDEGEE. This CDR3 spans 17 amino acids. J was trimmed by 1 base and V by 7 bases; bases with no gene match: 8. The CDR3 bases are TGTGCCAGCGCAGGACTAGCGGGGGTCCCATCCTACAATGAGCAGTTCTTC. The encoded protein is CASAGLAGVPSYNEQFF.

This chain uses TRBV19 with TRBJ1-4; D gene ambiguous. The V end was cut by 10 bases, the J end by 4 bases, with 19 bases between. There are 15 residues in the CDR3. Germline V gene sequence: CDR1 LNHDA, CDR2 SQIVND (reference sequence). CDR3 amino acids: CATPRTTGLNEKLFF. As DNA, the CDR3 is TGTGCCACCCCCCGAACGACGGGCCTTAATGAAAAACTGTTTTTT.

The V gene is TRBV3-1, the J gene TRBJ2-3; maybe TRBD2 (6 bases). This CDR3 contains 14 residues. V was clipped by 4 bases and J by 4 bases, with 12 bases between them. Germline V lookup: CDR1 LGHDT, CDR2 YNNKEL (reference sequence). The DNA of the CDR3 is TGTGCCAGCAGCCGGTCGGAGGGCCCAGATACGCAGTATTTT. Protein sequence: CASSRSEGPDTQYF.

This chain links TRBV6-1 with TRBJ2-7; TRBD2 aligns across 7 bases. V dropped 6 bases and J dropped 2; count of bases not matched to a gene: 7. The germline V gene encodes CDR1 MNHNS and CDR2 SASEGT. The CDR3 is made up of 14 amino acids. This CDR3 is CASRRTAGTYEQYV. The CDR3 nucleotides read TGTGCCAGCAGGCGTACAGCGGGGACCTACGAGCAGTACGTC.

In its sample, this clonotype was seen a few times. The rearrangement joins TRBV4-3 to TRBJ1-3, with D perhaps TRBD1 (5 bases). Looked up from germline, CDR1 is LGHNA and CDR2 is YSLEER. Between the trimmed V and J ends, which lost 0 bases and 10 bases, there was a span of 13 bases. The length of the CDR3 is 14 residues. The CDR3 DNA sequence: TGCGCCAGCAGCCAAGATCCAGGGAGTCATACCATATATTTT. Protein sequence: CASSQDPGSHTIYF.

Only a few counts were recorded for this clonotype. The chain couples TRBV11-2 to TRBJ2-3; the D gene is possibly TRBD2 (6 bases). The CDR3 runs 15 residues. In germline, CDR1 is SGHAT, CDR2 FQNNGV. Trimming left V 1 base short and J 4 bases short, with 12 bases between. CDR3 sequence: CASSLGGARADTQYF. The CDR3 DNA reads TGTGCCAGCAGCTTAGGCGGGGCTAGGGCAGATACGCAGTATTTT.

The V call is TRBV5-1, the J call TRBJ2-4, with 8 bases aligning to TRBD2. J gave up 9 bases and V 4 bases, and 9 bases lay outside the gene matches. The length of the CDR3 is 14 residues. Germline CDR1 and CDR2: SGHRS and YFSETQ. CDR3 protein: CASSPRGGDGIQYF. The CDR3 bases are TGCGCCAGCAGCCCACGGGGGGGGGACGGCATTCAGTACTTC.

J is TRBJ2-1 and V is TRBV6-5; 7 bases map to TRBD2. This CDR3 comprises 16 residues. The germline gives CDR1 MNHEY, CDR2 SVGAGI. Trimming removed 0 bases from V and 4 bases from J; junction bases left unmatched: 6. The CDR3 loop reads CASSYSPAAGYNEQFF. The DNA of the CDR3 is TGTGCCAGCAGTTACTCTCCCGCAGCGGGATACAATGAGCAGTTCTTC.

This clonotype was recorded a few times. V is TRBV6-1 and J is TRBJ2-1; possibly TRBD2 for D (6 bases). V was trimmed by 5 bases and J by 3 bases, leaving 17 bases between them. Germline assignment: CDR1 MNHNS and CDR2 SASEGT. The CDR3 is made up of 16 amino acids. The CDR3 DNA is TGTGCCAGCAGTCCCTCACCGGCGGGAAGCTACAATGAGCAGTTCTTC. This codes for CASSPSPAGSYNEQFF.

The table lists this clonotype with many counts. This chain uses TRBV7-9 with TRBJ1-2, with no clear D. V lost 4 bases and J 0 bases, leaving 12 bases between the germline ends. The CDR3 loop spans 15 amino acids. CDR1 is SEHNR and CDR2 is FQNEAQ in the germline V gene (reference sequence). The CDR3 DNA is TGTGCCAGCAGCTCGGCCCTGGAAGCTAACTATGGCTACACCTTC. Its translation: CASSSALEANYGYTF.

This clonotype was observed a single time. J is TRBJ2-1 and V is TRBV6-2 or TRBV6-3, with 12 bases fitting TRBD2. CDR1 is MNHEY, CDR2 SVGEGT, per germline. The CDR3 consists of 14 residues. J lost 7 bases, V lost 6 bases, and 4 bases had no gene match. The DNA of the CDR3 is TGTGCCAGCAGACTAGCGGGGGGCTTAAATGAGCAGTTCTTC. Translating it yields CASRLAGGLNEQFF.